The 13 T cell receptor beta chains presented below share a single source sample, sequenced in a study of T cell repertoires in cytomegalovirus infection. TCRdb recomputed calls from the reads with MiXCR, one row per CDR3 protein. The repertoire consists of about 220,000 distinct CDR3 sequences, with around two fifths occurring once and the leading ten covering 55% to 60%. Antigen specificity for these receptors is unknown. Sequencing used CD8+ T cells from cultured PBMCs, obtained from culture after CMV antigen stimulation. The source is a human donor in good health (CMV status not recorded). Some clones in this sample may be carry-over from other donors' samples.

This clonotype showed up just a few times. The chain recombines TRBV27 with TRBJ2-4; 8 nucleotides match TRBD1. Germline CDR1 MNHEY, CDR2 SMNVEV (reference sequence). The CDR3 runs to 19 residues. V lost 2 bases to trimming and J lost 0 bases; unmatched junction nucleotides: 12. In DNA form, the CDR3 reads TGTGCCAGCAGTTTAGGGACAGGAGACTATGACCTAGCCAAAAACATTCAGTACTTC. It codes for CASSLGTGDYDLAKNIQYF.

The chain recombines TRBV28 with TRBJ1-1; D call uncertain. Trimming took 1 base from V and 1 from J, leaving 10 bases between them. Germline CDR1 reads MDHEN; CDR2 reads SYDVKM. The CDR3 runs to 15 residues. CDR3 protein: CASSLLVDANTEAFF. CDR3 sequence (DNA): TGTGCCAGCAGTTTATTGGTCGACGCGAACACTGAAGCTTTCTTT.

In this sample, this clonotype turned up a few times. This rearrangement joins TRBV7-8 to TRBJ2-1; D might be TRBD2 (7 bases). Germline V gene lookup returns CDR1 SGHVS and CDR2 FQNEAQ. This CDR3 contains 14 residues. V lost 7 bases, J lost 10 bases, and 20 bases lay in between. CDR3 nucleotide sequence: TGTGCCAGCATCTCGGAAGGGGGGGCGGGGGAGCAGTTCTTC. This gives the protein CASISEGGAGEQFF.

This clonotype turned up a few times. The V gene is TRBV4-1, the J gene TRBJ1-1; D ambiguous. Germline V gene sequence: CDR1 MGHRA, CDR2 YSYEKL. This CDR3 is 16 amino acids long. Trimming removed 4 bases from V and 1 base from J, with 16 bases in between. The CDR3 loop is CASSRRIGRWNTEAFF. The CDR3 DNA follows: TGCGCCAGCAGCCGCCGAATAGGACGGTGGAACACTGAAGCTTTCTTT.

This clonotype was counted between two and nine times. This sequence joins TRBV7-3 and TRBJ2-1, with 10 bases identical to TRBD1. Trimming removed 2 bases from V and 4 bases from J; junction bases left unmatched: 11. Germline lookup yields CDR1 SGHTA and CDR2 FQGTGA. CDR3 length equals 18 residues. CDR3 region: CASSLGGGGTGVYNEQFF. Written as DNA, the CDR3 is TGTGCCAGCAGCTTAGGGGGGGGGGGGACAGGGGTATACAATGAGCAGTTCTTC.

This clonotype was picked up one time. The rearrangement links TRBV7-4 to TRBJ1-3; TRBD1 is a possible D gene (5 bases). The V and J ends lost 4 bases and 0 bases respectively, with 13 bases between them. Germline assignment: CDR1 SGHVT and CDR2 SQSDAQ. The CDR3 sequence is 16 residues long. CDR3 in DNA: TGTGCCAGCAGCTCTGGAGGGGCTGGCTCTGGAAACACCATATATTTT. Translation gives CASSSGGAGSGNTIYF. Full variable domain (remainder filled in from reference TRBV7-4 and TRBJ1-3): GAGVSQSPRYKVAKRGRDVALRCDSISGHVTLYWYRQTLGQGSEVLTYSQSDAQRDKSGRPSGRFSAERPERSVSTLKIQRTEQGDSAVYLCASSSGGAGSGNTIYFGEGSWLTVV.

The chain has TRBV28 and TRBJ2-5; tentative D call: TRBD2 (6 bases). Germline CDR1 MDHEN, CDR2 SYDVKM. V was shortened by 5 bases and J by 4 bases, with 14 bases between the two germline ends. The CDR3 covers 14 residues. CDR3 sequence reads: CASSPSGLGETQYF. In nucleotides, the CDR3 is TGTGCCAGCAGTCCCTCGGGACTCGGAGAGACCCAGTACTTC.

The gene calls are TRBV28 and TRBJ1-2; 7 nucleotides agree with TRBD1. V shed 4 bases and J 6 bases; nucleotides not matched to a gene: 11. Germline lookup yields CDR1 MDHEN and CDR2 SYDVKM. The CDR3 is made up of 15 amino acids. In DNA, the CDR3 is TGTGCCAGCAGTTCACCCAGACAGGGTCGAGATGGCTACACCTTC. Amino acids: CASSSPRQGRDGYTF.

This clonotype was counted between two and nine times. The rearrangement uses TRBV7-3 and TRBJ1-1; 8 nucleotides match TRBD1. The V and J ends lost 5 bases and 4 bases, in that order; junction bases with no gene match: 6. This CDR3 comprises 14 residues. CDR1 SGHTA and CDR2 FQGTGA come from the germline V gene. The CDR3 DNA sequence: TGTGCCAGCAGCGAAACCGGGACAGGCACTGAAGCTTTCTTT. It encodes CASSETGTGTEAFF.

The genes are TRBV4-1 and TRBJ1-5; possible D gene TRBD1, 5 bases. The CDR3 runs to 17 residues. The germline CDR1 and CDR2 sequences are MGHRA and YSYEKL. Trimming cost V 0 bases and J 0 bases, with 12 bases left between them. CDR3 protein: CASSQDIDSFSNQPQHF. The CDR3 DNA is TGCGCCAGCAGCCAAGATATAGACAGCTTTAGCAATCAGCCCCAGCATTTT.

This clonotype occurred many times. At one end the junction does not follow the germline gene, possibly because of a read error. The chain joins TRBV10-3 to TRBJ2-2; a weak D match, TRBD1 (5 bases). Germline V gene sequence: CDR1 ENHRY, CDR2 SYGVKD. This CDR3 is 14 amino acids long. CDR3 bases: TGTGCCATCAGTGCGGCAGGGAACCCCGGGGAGCTGTTTTTT. Translated: CAISAAGNPGELFF.

The chain has TRBV3-1 and TRBJ2-6; unclear D gene. Germline-derived CDR1 and CDR2 are LGHDT and YNNKEL (reference sequence). CDR3 length equals 17 residues. V lost 0 bases and J lost 0, with 9 bases in between. The CDR3 region is CASSQDLRSSGANVLTF. The CDR3 nucleotides are TGTGCCAGCAGCCAAGATCTTCGGAGCTCTGGGGCCAACGTCCTGACTTTC.

The table lists this clonotype with a few counts. J is TRBJ2-7 and V is TRBV7-8; D is ambiguous. CDR1 is SGHVS, CDR2 FQNEAQ, per germline. This CDR3 region has 17 residues. The V end lost 0 bases, the J end lost 4 bases, and 19 bases lay between the germline ends. CDR3 DNA: TGTGCCAGCAGCTTAGCACTGGTTAGCACAGACTTTTACGAGCAGTACTTC. It is translated as CASSLALVSTDFYEQYF.